One and the same sample provided the 15 T cell receptor beta chains below, sequenced in a study of regulatory T cells in long-lasting Graves disease (dated by TCRdb to the early 2020s). Library preparation was by multiplex PCR. TCRdb lists the instrument as Illumina HiSeq 4000. CDR3 regions were amplified by Arm-PCR with iRepertoire HTBI primers to construct TCR beta libraries. TCRdb's own reprocessing of the public reads used fastp at Q25 and MiXCR and kept productive beta chains. Every CDR3 protein is listed once, alongside the most common genes and DNA of its rows. The table for this sample lists about 540,000 distinct CDR3 sequences; about 13% of them were counted only once. Of the sample, roughly a tenth falls within the top ten clones. The time point label corresponds to: newly diagnosed GD, antithyroid drugs for less than 3 months. RNA was extracted from PBMCs in TRIzol for both TCR sequencing and RNA sequencing.

These data also featured in a second study, about T cells in Graves' hyperthyroidism and ophthalmopathy.

The sequencing used peripheral blood mononuclear cells (PBMCs), collected at new diagnosis, from a patient treated with antithyroid drugs. The receptors originated from a man aged 25-40 years with Graves disease. Donor details come from another sample of the same person, matched by shared clones.

This clonotype was detected many times. The V gene is TRBV12-3 or TRBV12-4, the J gene TRBJ2-5; D possibly corresponds to TRBD2 (6 bases). V was pared by 5 bases and J by 1 base, with 11 bases between. The CDR3 totals 14 residues. CDR3 region: CASSPRDSQETQYF. The CDR3 DNA follows: TGTGCCAGCAGTCCGCGGGACTCCCAAGAGACCCAGTACTTC.

This clonotype was seen repeatedly, ten times or more. This chain joins TRBV29-1 and TRBJ2-1; 9 positions agree with TRBD2. Germline V lookup: CDR1 SQVTM, CDR2 ANQGSEA. The CDR3 length is 14 residues. V trimming: 6 bases; J trimming: 5 bases; junction bases outside the gene matches: 8. As DNA, the CDR3 is TGCAGCGTCACGCTAGCGGGACAAAACAATGAGCAGTTCTTC. Its protein product is CSVTLAGQNNEQFF.

Regarding this clonotype: This clone may be a read error of a much larger clone one base away. V and J are TRBV6-2 or TRBV6-3 and TRBJ2-1, with 11 bases that match TRBD2. Trimming took 7 bases from V and 5 from J; bases not matched to a gene: 16. The germline gives CDR1 MNHEY, CDR2 SVGEGT. The CDR3 is 18 residues long. The CDR3 DNA reads TGTGCCAGCACCCAAGGACTAGCGGGTGGGTGGGGGGACAATGAGCAGTTCTTC. Translated, it gives CASTQGLAGGWGDNEQFF.

This clonotype has at least ten counts. The V gene is TRBV3-1, the J gene TRBJ1-2; perhaps TRBD1 as D (5 bases). CDR1 is LGHDT, CDR2 YNNKEL, per germline (reference sequence). With 4 bases removed from V and 4 bases from J, the gap between germline ends came to 19 bases. This CDR3 has 16 amino acids. The CDR3 is CASSRIGTTRGYGYTF. CDR3 nucleotide sequence: TGTGCCAGCAGCCGGATTGGGACGACACGAGGCTATGGCTACACCTTC. The variable domain in full, completed from reference TRBV3-1 and TRBJ1-2, reads DTAVSQTPKYLVTQMGNDKSIKCEQNLGHDTMYWYKQDSKKFLKIMFSYNNKELIINETVPNRFSPKSPDKAHLNLHINSLELGDSAVYFCASSRIGTTRGYGYTFGSGTRLTVV.

This clonotype showed up many times. The CDR3 region has the DNA TGTGCCAGCAGCTTAACAGGGGCAAACACCGGGGAGCTGTTTTTT. It specifies CASSLTGANTGELFF. This chain uses TRBV7-3 with TRBJ2-2, with D perhaps TRBD1 (5 bases). Trimming stripped 0 bases from V and 2 bases from J, with 7 bases between. Germline-derived CDR1 and CDR2 are SGHTA and FQGTGA. This CDR3 has 15 residues.

The gene calls are TRBV18 and TRBJ2-7; D is possibly TRBD1 (5 bases). This CDR3 region has 13 residues. With 8 bases removed from V and 2 bases from J, the gap between germline ends came to 13 bases. From germline, CDR1 is KGHSH and CDR2 LQKENI. CDR3 DNA: TGTGCCAGCGGGATCCAGGGTGCCTACGAGCAGTACTTC. Protein product: CASGIQGAYEQYF.

The chain joins TRBV9 to TRBJ1-4; no definite D call. Trimming removed 0 bases at V and 7 bases at J, with 16 bases between. CDR1 SGDLS and CDR2 YYNGEE come from the germline V gene. The CDR3 has 16 residues. The CDR3 protein is CASSVGLGGRGEKLFF. In DNA, the CDR3 is TGTGCCAGCAGCGTAGGCCTCGGAGGACGGGGTGAAAAACTGTTTTTT.

This clonotype was seen a handful of times. The chain employs TRBV9 and TRBJ2-3; the D call may be TRBD1 or TRBD2 (5 bases each). This CDR3 has 15 residues. The V end lost 3 bases, the J end lost 5 bases, and 16 bases lay between the germline ends. CDR1 SGDLS and CDR2 YYNGEE come from the germline V gene. The CDR3 nucleotides read TGTGCCAGCAGCGCCCGGGACCGGGTACGAGATACGCAGTATTTT. Translation: CASSARDRVRDTQYF.

The CDR3 bases are TGTGCCAGCAGCTATATGGACAGGGACGGAGGCTACACCTTC. Translation: CASSYMDRDGGYTF. The rearrangement links TRBV5-6 to TRBJ1-2, with 8 nucleotides matching TRBD1. Germline assignment: CDR1 SGHDT and CDR2 YYEEEE. The CDR3 is 14 amino acids. With 3 bases clipped from V and 8 bases from J, the junction kept 9 bases outside the gene matches. The complete variable domain, with remaining parts taken from reference TRBV5-6 and TRBJ1-2, reads DAGVTQSPTHLIKTRGQQVTLRCSPKSGHDTVSWYQQALGQGPQFIFQYYEEEERQRGNFPDRFSGHQFPNYSSELNVNALLLGDSALYLCASSYMDRDGGYTFGSGTRLTVV.

There are many counts of this clonotype. J is TRBJ2-1 and V is TRBV7-9; 8 positions match TRBD2. Germline CDR1 reads SEHNR; CDR2 reads FQNEAQ (reference sequence). After removal of 5 bases from V and 0 bases from J, the junction contained 6 bases not matched to a gene. The length of the CDR3 is 16 residues. For the CDR3, the DNA is TGTGCCAGCAGCGCGGGAGGCAGTCGCTCCTACAATGAGCAGTTCTTC. Protein product: CASSAGGSRSYNEQFF.

This clonotype was observed a few times. The rearrangement links TRBV6-2 or TRBV6-3 to TRBJ1-4; the D is unclear. Germline lookup yields CDR1 MNHEY and CDR2 SVGEGT. The length of the CDR3 is 12 residues. The ends were cut back, 8 bases at V and 3 bases at J, with 7 bases in the middle. The CDR3 loop reads CASCMANEKLFF. CDR3 nucleotide sequence: TGTGCCAGCTGTATGGCTAATGAAAAACTGTTTTTT.

This clonotype was found many times. This rearrangement joins TRBV13 to TRBJ2-2, with TRBD2 identical over 7 bases. Looked up from germline, CDR1 is PRHDT and CDR2 is FYEKMQ (reference sequence). The V gene end was trimmed by 2 bases and the J gene end by 6 bases; junction bases not matched to a gene: 6. The CDR3 consists of 15 residues. DNA for the CDR3: TGTGCCAGCAGCTTAAGTCCCCGGGGGGCCGGGGAGCTGTTTTTT. Translation: CASSLSPRGAGELFF.

Only a few counts were recorded for this clonotype. This chain connects TRBV5-4 to TRBJ1-6, with D unresolved. The CDR3 length is 12 residues. Trimming removed 2 bases at V and 14 bases at J, with 11 bases between. CDR1 is SGHNT, CDR2 YYREEE, per germline (reference sequence). As DNA, the CDR3 is TGTGCCAGCAGCTTTCTTGGGGAGACCCTCCACTTT. Encoded protein: CASSFLGETLHF.

V is TRBV2 and J is TRBJ2-1; 7 positions match TRBD2. Germline loops: CDR1 SNHLY, CDR2 FYNNEI. After removal of 0 bases from V and 6 bases from J, the junction contained 5 bases not matched to a gene. There are 15 residues in the CDR3. CDR3 amino acids: CASSEAWREINEQFF. The CDR3 DNA is TGTGCCAGCAGTGAAGCGTGGCGGGAGATCAATGAGCAGTTCTTC. Together with reference TRBV2 and TRBJ2-1, the CDR3 gives the full variable domain: EPEVTQTPSHQVTQMGQEVILRCVPISNHLYFYWYRQILGQKVEFLVSFYNNEISEKSEIFDDQFSVERPDGSNFTLKIRSTKLEDSAMYFCASSEAWREINEQFFGPGTRLTVL.

This clonotype was recorded many times. The chain recombines TRBV10-3 with TRBJ2-7; weak D call: TRBD2 (5 bases). Per germline, CDR1 ENHRY and CDR2 SYGVKD. Deletions cut 2 bases from V and 2 bases from J, with 13 bases between. This CDR3 is 15 amino acids long. The CDR3 nucleotides are TGTGCCATCAGTGAGGTAGAGCGGAGCGCCTACGAGCAGTACTTC. Protein product: CAISEVERSAYEQYF.